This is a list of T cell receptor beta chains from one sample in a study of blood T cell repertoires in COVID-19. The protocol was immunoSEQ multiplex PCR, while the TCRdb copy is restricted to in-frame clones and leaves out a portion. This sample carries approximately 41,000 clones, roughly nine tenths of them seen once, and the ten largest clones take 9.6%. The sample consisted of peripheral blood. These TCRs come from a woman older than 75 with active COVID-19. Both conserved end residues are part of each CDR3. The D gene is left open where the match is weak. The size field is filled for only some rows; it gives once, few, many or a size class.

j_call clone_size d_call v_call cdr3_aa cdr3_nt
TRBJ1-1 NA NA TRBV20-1 CSATGNTEAFF TGCAGTGCCACGGGGAACACTGAAGCTTTCTTT
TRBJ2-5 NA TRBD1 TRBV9 CASSVGDRDQTQYF TGTGCCAGCAGCGTAGGGGACAGGGATCAGACCCAGTACTTC
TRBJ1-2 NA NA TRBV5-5 CASSLDAGLWGYTF TGTGCCAGCAGCTTGGATGCAGGTCTGTGGGGCTACACCTTC
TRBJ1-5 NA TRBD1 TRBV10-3 CAVSGTGVQPQHF TGTGCCGTTTCCGGGACAGGGGTTCAGCCCCAGCATTTT
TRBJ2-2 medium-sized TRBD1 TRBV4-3 CASSQTDRVAIGELFF TGCGCCAGCAGCCAGACGGACAGGGTTGCCATCGGGGAGCTGTTTTTT
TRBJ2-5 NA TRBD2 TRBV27 CASSFWRGGRRPETQYF TGTGCCAGCAGTTTCTGGCGGGGGGGCCGACGGCCAGAGACCCAGTACTTC
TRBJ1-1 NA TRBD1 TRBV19 CASSMDRERTEAFF TGTGCCAGTAGTATGGACAGGGAGCGGACTGAAGCTTTCTTT
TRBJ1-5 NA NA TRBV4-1 CASSLGGSPYSNQPQHF TGCGCCAGCAGCCTCGGGGGATCGCCTTATAGCAATCAGCCCCAGCATTTT
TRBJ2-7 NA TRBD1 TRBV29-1 CSVGEGQGEQYF TGCAGCGTTGGGGAGGGACAGGGCGAGCAGTACTTC
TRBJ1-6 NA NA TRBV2 CASSVGQGYNSPLHF TGTGCCAGCAGTGTTGGGCAGGGGTATAATTCACCCCTCCACTTT
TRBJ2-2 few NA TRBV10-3 CAISETGQSNTGELFF TGTGCCATCAGTGAAACAGGACAGTCGAACACCGGGGAGCTGTTTTTT
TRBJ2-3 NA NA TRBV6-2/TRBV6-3 CASSSGQTVDTQYF TGTGCCAGCAGTTCTGGACAGACGGTGGATACGCAGTATTTT
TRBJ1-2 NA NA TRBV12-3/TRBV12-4 CASSFGGFSSYTF TGTGCCAGCAGTTTCGGGGGGTTCAGTAGCTACACCTTC
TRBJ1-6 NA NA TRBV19 CASSMTGGSPLHF TGTGCCAGTAGTATGACAGGCGGTTCACCCCTCCACTTT
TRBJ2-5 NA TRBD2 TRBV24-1 CATSDSASGAETQYF TGTGCCACCAGTGATTCGGCTAGCGGGGCGGAGACCCAGTACTTC
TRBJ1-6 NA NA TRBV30 CAWKLAGDNSPLHF TGTGCCTGGAAATTGGCAGGGGATAATTCACCCCTCCACTTT
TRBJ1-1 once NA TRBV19 CASSAMTGMNTEAFF TGTGCCAGTAGTGCCATGACAGGTATGAACACTGAAGCTTTCTTT
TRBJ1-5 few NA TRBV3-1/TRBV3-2 CASSHQGTGNQPQHF TGTGCCAGCAGCCACCAGGGAACCGGGAATCAGCCCCAGCATTTT
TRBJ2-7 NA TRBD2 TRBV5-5 CASSLGVAGSYEQYF TGTGCCAGCAGCTTGGGCGTAGCGGGCTCCTACGAGCAGTACTTC
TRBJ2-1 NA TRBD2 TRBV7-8 CASSLAVGGSNEQFF TGTGCCAGCAGCTTAGCGGTCGGGGGGAGCAATGAGCAGTTCTTC
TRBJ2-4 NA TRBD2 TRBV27 CASRTSGGANIQYF TGTGCCAGCCGGACTAGCGGGGGGGCAAACATTCAGTACTTC
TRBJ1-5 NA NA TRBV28 CASSPIPGPQHF TGTGCCAGCAGCCCCATCCCCGGGCCCCAGCATTTT
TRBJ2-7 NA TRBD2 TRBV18 CASSPGLAGGLGEQYF TGTGCCAGCTCACCTGGACTAGCGGGGGGGCTCGGGGAGCAGTACTTC
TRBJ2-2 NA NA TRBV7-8 CASSWGLNTGELFF TGTGCCAGCAGCTGGGGACTCAACACCGGGGAGCTGTTTTTT
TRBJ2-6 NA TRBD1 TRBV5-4 CASSSGQGALGANVLTF TGTGCCAGCAGCTCGGGACAGGGGGCGCTAGGGGCCAACGTCCTGACTTTC
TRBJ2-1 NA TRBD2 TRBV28 CASRPTSGGANEQFF TGTGCCAGCAGACCCACTAGCGGGGGGGCCAATGAGCAGTTCTTC
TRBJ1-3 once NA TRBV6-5 CASRGDRSAGNTIYF TGTGCCAGCAGGGGCGACAGGTCCGCTGGAAACACCATATATTTT